This TCR beta chain was sequenced in a study of blood T cell repertoires in COVID-19. Across the whole study: Acute and convalescent COVID-19 samples came from the United States, Italy and Spain.

Germline CDR1 MNHEY, CDR2 SMNVEV (reference sequence). The CDR3 spans 18 residues. The J segment lost 3 bases and the V segment lost 3 bases, leaving 16 bases of the junction unmatched. Using immunoSEQ multiplex PCR, the repertoire was profiled, and TCRdb retains in-frame clones only, with some absent. The sample has some 400,000 clones; more than 70% are singletons. This TCR was recovered from a young woman with COVID-19, enrolled during active disease. This rearrangement joins TRBV27 to TRBJ2-7, with 8 bases identical to TRBD1. Sequenced material: peripheral blood. CDR3 bases: TGTGCCAGCAGTTTCCTAGACAGGGGCCGCGATAGGATCTACGAGCAGTACTTC. It yields the protein CASSFLDRGRDRIYEQYF.